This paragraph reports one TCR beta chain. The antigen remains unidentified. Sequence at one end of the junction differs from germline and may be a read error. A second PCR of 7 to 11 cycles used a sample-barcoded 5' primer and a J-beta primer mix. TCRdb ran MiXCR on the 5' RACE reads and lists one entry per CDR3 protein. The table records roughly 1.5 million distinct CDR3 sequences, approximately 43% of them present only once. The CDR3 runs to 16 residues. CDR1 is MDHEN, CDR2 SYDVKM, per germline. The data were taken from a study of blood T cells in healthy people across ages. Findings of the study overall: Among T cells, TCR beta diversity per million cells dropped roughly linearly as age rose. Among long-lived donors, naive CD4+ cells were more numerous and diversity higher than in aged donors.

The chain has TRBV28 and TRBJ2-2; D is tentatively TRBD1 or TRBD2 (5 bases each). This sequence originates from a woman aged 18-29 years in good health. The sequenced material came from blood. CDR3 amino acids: CASSLGGTGSSGELFF. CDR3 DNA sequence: TGTGCCAGTAGTTTAGGTGGGACCGGGTCCTCCGGGGAGCTGTTTTTT.